These 20 T cell receptor beta chains were all obtained from the same sample, sequenced in a study of cytomegalovirus exposure and HLA in healthy donors. The PCR contained 60 Vbeta and 13 Jbeta primers. Here immunoSEQ multiplex PCR was the method, and the copy in TCRdb shows in-frame clones only, minus some. The table has about 160,000 clones, 65% to 85% seen once. Sequenced sample: PBMCs. All receptors come from a male donor in good health and CMV-seropositive.

This sequence joins TRBV5-1 and TRBJ2-7, with 10 bases that match TRBD2. The CDR3 covers 15 residues. The germline CDR1 and CDR2 sequences are SGHRS and YFSETQ. V gave up 2 bases and J gave up 5 bases; unmatched junction bases: 7. CDR3 in amino acids: CASSLMASGSHEQYF. The CDR3 region has the DNA TGCGCCAGCAGCTTAATGGCTAGCGGGAGTCACGAGCAGTACTTC.

This clone was counted between two and nine times. The gene calls are TRBV19 and TRBJ1-1, with 8 bases lining up with TRBD1. The junction had 3 bases not matched to a gene; V was cut back by 5 bases and J by 1 base. The CDR3 runs 14 residues. The germline V gene has CDR1 LNHDA and CDR2 SQIVND (reference sequence). The CDR3 nucleotides are TGTGCCAGTAGTCGGGACAGGACGAACACTGAAGCTTTCTTT. Its translation is CASSRDRTNTEAFF.

The rearrangement joins TRBV27 to TRBJ2-1; D uncertain. V was cut by 3 bases and J by 1 base, with 7 bases left in between. From germline, CDR1 is MNHEY and CDR2 SMNVEV (reference sequence). This CDR3 spans 14 amino acids. As DNA, the CDR3 is TGTGCCAGCAGTTTGAAGCTATCCTACAATGAGCAGTTCTTC. Translated, it gives CASSLKLSYNEQFF.

The V and J genes are TRBV5-1 and TRBJ2-1, with TRBD2 matching 9 bases. With V trimmed by 0 bases and J by 8 bases, 9 bases remained unmatched. Looked up from germline, CDR1 is SGHRS and CDR2 is YFSETQ. The CDR3 is 16 amino acids. DNA for the CDR3: TGCGCCAGCAGCTTGGGGGCTAGCGGGGCCAACGATGAGCAGTTCTTC. Residues: CASSLGASGANDEQFF.

The chain employs TRBV30 and TRBJ1-2; 7 bases fit TRBD1. Germline assignment: CDR1 GTSNPN and CDR2 SVGIG (reference sequence). The V gene end was trimmed by 3 bases and the J gene end by 4 bases; junction bases not matched to a gene: 11. This CDR3 is 15 amino acids long. The CDR3 protein is CAWRGGGTEFYGYTF. The CDR3 nucleotides are TGTGCCTGGAGAGGGGGCGGGACTGAGTTCTATGGCTACACCTTC. Drawing the rest from reference TRBV30 and TRBJ1-2, the complete variable domain is SQTIHQWPATLVQPVGSPLSLECTVEGTSNPNLYWYRQAAGRGLQLLFYSVGIGQISSEVPQNLSASRPQDRQFILSSKKLLLSDSGFYLCAWRGGGTEFYGYTFGSGTRLTVV.

This chain uses TRBV27 with TRBJ2-3; the D gene is possibly TRBD1 (6 bases). Trimming removed 6 bases from V and 5 bases from J, with 6 bases in between. Germline CDR1 MNHEY, CDR2 SMNVEV (reference sequence). There are 11 residues in the CDR3. DNA for the CDR3: TGTGCCAGCAGCAGGGGAGATACGCAGTATTTT. It translates to CASSRGDTQYF.

The V call is TRBV6-5, the J call TRBJ2-2; 7 nucleotides align to TRBD2. Trimming removed 10 bases from V and 3 bases from J; junction bases left unmatched: 8. The CDR3 spans 14 residues. CDR1 is MNHEY, CDR2 SVGAGI, per germline. The CDR3 sequence: CATLGGLDTGELFF. CDR3 nucleotides: TGTGCCACCCTGGGGGGGTTAGACACCGGGGAGCTGTTTTTT.

This rearrangement joins TRBV18 to TRBJ2-7; 10 bases fit TRBD2. The trim removed 0 bases at V and 4 bases at J, leaving 6 bases unmatched. This CDR3 is 16 amino acids long. Germline V lookup: CDR1 KGHSH, CDR2 LQKENI. The CDR3 region has the DNA TGTGCCAGCTCACCACCGCAGGCTAGCGGGAGATACGAGCAGTACTTC. It yields the protein CASSPPQASGRYEQYF.

This chain joins TRBV27 and TRBJ1-1; TRBD1 aligns across 7 bases. This CDR3 region has 15 residues. After removal of 3 bases from V and 0 bases from J, the junction contained 4 bases not matched to a gene. CDR1 is MNHEY, CDR2 SMNVEV, per germline (reference sequence). CDR3 nucleotide sequence: TGTGCCAGCAGTTTTAGGGGGCAGATGAACACTGAAGCTTTCTTT. It specifies CASSFRGQMNTEAFF.

This rearrangement joins TRBV5-3 to TRBJ2-3; the match to TRBD1 covers 9 bases. TRBV5-3 is flagged as an ORF with uncertain function. Trimming at V came to 4 bases and at J to 2 bases, leaving 8 bases not matched to a gene. The CDR3 totals 16 residues. The CDR3 DNA is TGTGCCAGAAGCAGGACAGGGGCGCTTCCCACAGATACGCAGTATTTT. This codes for CARSRTGALPTDTQYF.

V and J are TRBV5-1 and TRBJ2-1; 7 bases fit TRBD1. This CDR3 is built from 15 residues. V was pared by 4 bases and J by 5 bases, with 9 bases of the junction left unmatched. The V gene's germline CDR1 is SGHRS and CDR2 YFSETQ. In DNA form, the CDR3 reads TGCGCCAGCAGCCCCCCGACAGGGATGAACAATGAGCAGTTCTTC. Protein sequence: CASSPPTGMNNEQFF.

V and J are TRBV4-2 and TRBJ2-5; tentative D call: TRBD1 (6 bases). Germline CDR1 reads LGHNA; CDR2 reads YNFKEQ. The CDR3 spans 15 residues. Trimming left V 0 bases short and J 2 bases short, with 10 bases between. The CDR3 is CASSQDGGPQETQYF. CDR3 DNA sequence: TGTGCCAGCAGCCAAGATGGGGGCCCGCAAGAGACCCAGTACTTC.

V is TRBV28 and J is TRBJ1-2; 7 positions agree with TRBD1. This CDR3 has 16 residues. Germline values: CDR1 MDHEN, CDR2 SYDVKM. Trimming at V came to 6 bases and at J to 4 bases, leaving 14 bases not matched to a gene. This CDR3 is CASSPYEAGGIYGYTF. CDR3 nucleotides: TGTGCCAGCAGCCCATATGAAGCAGGGGGTATCTATGGCTACACCTTC.

This clone was counted only a few times. This chain connects TRBV18 to TRBJ2-5; 8 bases are a match to TRBD1. V lost 1 base, J lost 5 bases, and 18 bases stayed unmatched. Germline V gene sequence: CDR1 KGHSH, CDR2 LQKENI. This CDR3 is built from 19 residues. CDR3 region: CASSPRTRQGPPIRETQYF. As DNA, the CDR3 is TGTGCCAGCTCACCACGAACCCGACAGGGGCCGCCTATCCGGGAGACCCAGTACTTC.

This chain connects TRBV10-3 to TRBJ2-1; 7 bases map to TRBD1. The CDR3 is 17 amino acids. Per germline, CDR1 ENHRY and CDR2 SYGVKD. V lost 3 bases and J lost 0; bases outside the gene matches: 8. The CDR3 sequence is CAISDPTGQISYNEQFF. For the CDR3, the DNA is TGTGCCATCAGTGACCCGACGGGACAGATCTCCTACAATGAGCAGTTCTTC.

This chain joins TRBV6-1 and TRBJ2-7; weak D call: TRBD1 (6 bases). V was clipped by 2 bases and J by 4 bases, with 12 bases between them. This CDR3 has 14 amino acids. Germline V CDR1 and CDR2: MNHNS, SASEGT. CDR3 region: CASSEPPRGYEQYF. The CDR3 bases are TGTGCCAGCAGTGAACCCCCCAGGGGATACGAGCAGTACTTC.

The rearrangement joins TRBV5-4 to TRBJ2-7; 7 bases align to TRBD2. The CDR3 loop spans 15 amino acids. V shed 4 bases, J shed 2 bases, and the junction held 9 bases outside the gene matches. The V gene's germline CDR1 is SGHNT and CDR2 YYREEE (reference sequence). The CDR3 sequence: CASSTRTRGAYEQYF. The CDR3 DNA sequence: TGTGCCAGCAGCACGCGGACTAGAGGGGCCTACGAGCAGTACTTC.

The gene calls are TRBV28 and TRBJ1-1, with a possible D match to TRBD1 (6 bases). Trimming removed 6 bases at V and 1 base at J, with 24 bases between. The CDR3 sequence is 18 residues long. Germline CDR1 is MDHEN and CDR2 is SYDVKM. CDR3: CASRTRGSGHVQNTEAFF. Written as DNA, the CDR3 is TGTGCCAGCAGGACCAGGGGATCAGGGCACGTCCAGAACACTGAAGCTTTCTTT.

The sample holds a few counts of this clone. The J gene is TRBJ1-5, the V gene TRBV30; D unclear. Germline CDR1 reads GTSNPN; CDR2 reads SVGIG (reference sequence). With 5 bases removed from V and 5 bases from J, the gap between germline ends came to 16 bases. This CDR3 contains 14 residues. As DNA, the CDR3 is TGTGCCTGGTCAAAAACAGTCACAGATCAGCCCCAGCATTTT. It specifies CAWSKTVTDQPQHF.

This clone was detected only a few times. The gene calls are TRBV7-9 and TRBJ1-1; 11 bases are a match to TRBD1. The CDR3 sequence is 13 residues long. The V gene end was trimmed by 0 bases and the J gene end by 13 bases; junction bases not matched to a gene: 4. Germline loops: CDR1 SEHNR, CDR2 FQNEAQ (reference sequence). CDR3 DNA sequence: TGTGCCAGCAGCTTAGCTCCGGGACAGGGGGGTTTCTTT. The encoded protein is CASSLAPGQGGFF.